This T cell receptor (beta chain) was sequenced for a study of blood T cell repertoires in COVID-19. Background on the study: Sites in the United States, Italy and Spain provided acute and convalescent COVID-19 samples. The cDNA or gDNA used as material had been derived from T cells, B-cell-depleted T cells, or PBMCs.

Losses at the gene ends were 5 bases for V and 5 bases for J; bases not matched to a gene: 9. CDR1 and CDR2 (germline): SGHNT, YYREEE (reference sequence). The CDR3 consists of 16 residues. The authors' processing: For nucleated cells, counts were estimated from reference gene primer amplification. Profiling relied on immunoSEQ multiplex PCR, and the TCRdb table lists in-frame clones only, not all of them. That table furnishes V, J and clone size, whereas the DNA furnished D and trimming. The sample lists approximately 130,000 clones; more than 75% were seen once. This clonotype was obtained from a man aged 55 to 70 with acute or convalescent COVID-19. The source material was peripheral blood. The rearrangement uses TRBV5-4 and TRBJ1-4; the match to TRBD1 covers 10 bases. CDR3 sequence (DNA): TGTGCCAGCAGTCAGCCGACGGGACAGGGGAATGAAAAACTGTTTTTT. Protein sequence: CASSQPTGQGNEKLFF.